A single sample gave rise to the 21 T cell receptor beta chains below, sequenced in a study of cytomegalovirus exposure and HLA in healthy donors. PCR was performed using 60 Vbeta and 13 Jbeta primers. Method: immunoSEQ multiplex PCR; TCRdb's copy keeps in-frame clones and lacks some. The data contain more than 100,000 clones, about 75% of them singletons. The sample comprised PBMCs. These receptors were taken from a middle-aged woman in good health and CMV-seronegative.

The V call is TRBV25-1, the J call TRBJ2-5; no definite D call. This CDR3 contains 12 residues. Trimming left V 2 bases short and J 8 bases short, with 9 bases between. Germline V gene data show CDR1 as MGHDK and CDR2 as SYGVNS. In nucleotides, the CDR3 is TGTGCCAGCAGTGAACAGTTACTAACCCAGTACTTC. This gives the protein CASSEQLLTQYF.

V usage is TRBV28 and J usage is TRBJ2-7; D is perhaps TRBD1 (7 bases). This CDR3 is 14 amino acids long. V lost 7 bases and J 2 bases, leaving 15 bases between the germline ends. CDR1 is MDHEN and CDR2 is SYDVKM in the germline V gene. CDR3 DNA: TGTGCCAGCATTGCCCAGGGGGGAGCCTACGAGCAGTACTTC. It encodes CASIAQGGAYEQYF.

The V gene is TRBV6-6, the J gene TRBJ2-5, with D hard to call. V was trimmed by 2 bases and J by 7 bases, leaving 11 bases between them. The germline V gene has CDR1 MNHNY and CDR2 SVGAGI (reference sequence). The CDR3 sequence is 13 residues long. CDR3 DNA: TGTGCCAGCAGTTACGACAACCTGGGGACCCAGTACTTC. It specifies CASSYDNLGTQYF.

Points on this clone: The junction shows a germline mismatch at one end, possibly a read error. The chain combines TRBV28 with TRBJ1-6, with 9 positions matching TRBD1. This CDR3 contains 14 residues. Per germline, CDR1 MDHEN and CDR2 SYDVKM. CDR3 region: CASSRDRDNSPLHF. CDR3 DNA: TGTGCCAGCAGCCGGGACAGGGATAACTCACCCCTCCACTTT. Complete variable domain (other parts from reference TRBV28 and TRBJ1-6): DVKVTQSSRYLVKRTGEKVFLECVQDMDHENMFWYRQDPGLGLRLIYFSYDVKMKEKGDIPEGYSVSREKKERFSLILESASTNQTSMYLCASSRDRDNSPLHFGNGTRLTVT.

The V gene is TRBV7-9, the J gene TRBJ1-5; D perhaps matches TRBD1 (6 bases). The CDR3 loop spans 14 amino acids. V was trimmed by 1 base and J by 7 bases, leaving 11 bases between them. Germline loops: CDR1 SEHNR, CDR2 FQNEAQ (reference sequence). CDR3: CASSLDGGGQPQHF. In DNA form, the CDR3 reads TGTGCCAGCAGCTTAGACGGGGGGGGCCAGCCCCAGCATTTT.

The genes are TRBV6-5 and TRBJ1-5; D remains unclear. The CDR3 length is 15 residues. Germline-derived CDR1 and CDR2 are MNHEY and SVGAGI. V lost 6 bases to trimming and J lost 0 bases, with 12 bases between them. As DNA, the CDR3 is TGTGCCAGCAGGCCGCGCGCGGATAGCAATCAGCCCCAGCATTTT. This gives the protein CASRPRADSNQPQHF.

The genes are TRBV9 and TRBJ2-5; D not resolved. The CDR3 is 13 amino acids. Germline CDR1 SGDLS, CDR2 YYNGEE. Trimming shortened V by 0 bases and J by 3 bases, and 6 bases separated the two germline ends. The CDR3 DNA follows: TGTGCCAGCAGCGTAGGTCTAAAAGAGACCCAGTACTTC. As protein: CASSVGLKETQYF.

This chain connects TRBV4-2 to TRBJ1-1, with a weak D call TRBD1 (6 bases). The V and J ends lost 0 bases and 1 base respectively, with 9 bases between them. The CDR3 covers 15 residues. The germline V gene has CDR1 LGHNA and CDR2 YNFKEQ. CDR3 in amino acids: CASSQDLQGNTEAFF. CDR3 nucleotides: TGTGCCAGCAGCCAAGATTTACAGGGGAACACTGAAGCTTTCTTT.

The chain is built from TRBV6-5 and TRBJ1-5; TRBD1 might be the D (5 bases). Germline-derived CDR1 and CDR2 are MNHEY and SVGAGI. The CDR3 spans 15 residues. V was cut by 4 bases and J by 0 bases, with 10 bases left in between. The chain's CDR3 is CASSSTANSNQPQHF. As DNA, the CDR3 is TGTGCCAGCAGTTCGACAGCGAATAGCAATCAGCCCCAGCATTTT.

This clone is a singleton in its sample. The V and J genes are TRBV5-1 and TRBJ1-3; a weak D match, TRBD1 (6 bases). CDR1 SGHRS and CDR2 YFSETQ come from the germline V gene. V lost 4 bases and J lost 4, with 12 bases in between. The CDR3 extends over 14 amino acids. The CDR3 reads CASSPGTLGNTIYF. CDR3 DNA sequence: TGCGCCAGCAGCCCCGGGACACTCGGAAACACCATATATTTT.

This chain uses TRBV4-2 with TRBJ2-7, with D perhaps matching TRBD1 (6 bases). The V and J ends lost 4 bases and 2 bases respectively, with 12 bases between them. The CDR3 covers 14 residues. The germline gives CDR1 LGHNA, CDR2 YNFKEQ. The chain's CDR3 is CASSLRDTAYEQYF. The CDR3 region has the DNA TGTGCCAGCAGCCTCCGGGACACAGCCTACGAGCAGTACTTC.

In its sample, this clone was seen once. J is TRBJ1-4 and V is TRBV9; TRBD1 matches at 8 bases. Germline loops: CDR1 SGDLS, CDR2 YYNGEE. The CDR3 contains 17 residues. V was pared by 0 bases and J by 7 bases, with 11 bases of the junction left unmatched. The CDR3 nucleotides are TGTGCCAGCAGCGTAGAAAAGGCCAGGGGGCGCGTTGAAAAACTGTTTTTT. Its protein product is CASSVEKARGRVEKLFF.

The V gene is TRBV5-1, the J gene TRBJ1-1; D possibly corresponds to TRBD1 (5 bases). CDR1 and CDR2 from the germline V gene are SGHRS and YFSETQ. The CDR3 runs 16 residues. Deletions cut 2 bases from V and 10 bases from J, with 24 bases between. The DNA of the CDR3 is TGCGCCAGCAGCTTATTTAGGGGTACCCCCCAATCGGGAGCTTTCTTT. Its protein product is CASSLFRGTPQSGAFF.

This clone was recorded only once. This chain connects TRBV21-1 to TRBJ2-7; TRBD1, the D gene given by the table, was not confirmed from the DNA. TRBV21-1 counts as a pseudogene. The CDR3 is 13 amino acids. CDR3 protein: CATETGPRNEQYF. DNA for the CDR3: TGTGCCACTGAGACAGGGCCCAGAAACGAGCAGTACTTC.

This clone was counted between two and nine times. The chain is built from TRBV6-4 and TRBJ1-6, with TRBD1 matching over 8 bases. The V gene end was trimmed by 6 bases and the J gene end by 6 bases; junction bases not matched to a gene: 4. This CDR3 spans 14 amino acids. Germline V gene lookup returns CDR1 MRHNA and CDR2 SNTAGT. CDR3 in DNA: TGTGCCAGCAGCCCCGGACAGGGTAATTCACCCCTCCACTTT. Translated: CASSPGQGNSPLHF.

This clone was counted once. The J gene is TRBJ2-3, the V gene TRBV5-4; TRBD1 matches at 10 bases. The CDR3 has 16 residues. Germline-derived CDR1 and CDR2 are SGHNT and YYREEE (reference sequence). J was trimmed by 1 base and V by 0 bases; bases with no gene match: 2. CDR3 nucleotide sequence: TGTGCCAGCAGCTTGGGACAGGGGGCAGGCACAGATACGCAGTATTTT. The encoded protein is CASSLGQGAGTDTQYF.

The chain combines TRBV5-4 with TRBJ1-1, with 7 bases that match TRBD1. The J segment lost 1 base and the V segment lost 2 bases, leaving 5 bases of the junction unmatched. This CDR3 has 15 residues. Looked up from germline, CDR1 is SGHNT and CDR2 is YYREEE (reference sequence). The DNA of the CDR3 is TGTGCCAGCAGCTTCCCGGACAGGCAGAACACTGAAGCTTTCTTT. Translated: CASSFPDRQNTEAFF.

The chain links TRBV7-9 to TRBJ2-1, with TRBD1 matching 9 bases. The CDR3 is 15 residues long. The V segment lost 3 bases and the J segment 2 bases; nucleotides outside the gene matches: 2. Germline lookup yields CDR1 SEHNR and CDR2 FQNEAQ (reference sequence). CDR3 nucleotides: TGTGCCAGCAGCTTGGGACAGGGAACCTACAATGAGCAGTTCTTC. As protein: CASSLGQGTYNEQFF.

The chain has TRBV7-8 and TRBJ1-1, with 7 bases aligning to TRBD1. Germline CDR1 is SGHVS and CDR2 is FQNEAQ. The J segment lost 7 bases and the V segment lost 3 bases, leaving 8 bases of the junction unmatched. There are 14 residues in the CDR3. CDR3 sequence: CASSLNRGSFEAFF. CDR3 DNA: TGTGCCAGCAGCTTGAACAGGGGTAGTTTTGAAGCTTTCTTT.

Here the CDR3 DNA reads TGTGCCAGCAGTGCCGGGACAGGGGGCGCGAGGACTGAAGCTTTCTTT. The encoded protein is CASSAGTGGARTEAFF. The V gene is TRBV6-1, the J gene TRBJ1-1; 12 nucleotides align to TRBD1. Germline CDR1 MNHNS, CDR2 SASEGT. Trimming took 4 bases from V and 5 from J; bases not matched to a gene: 8. This CDR3 contains 16 residues.

The V and J genes are TRBV28 and TRBJ1-2; D remains ambiguous. The CDR3 is 12 residues long. The germline gives CDR1 MDHEN, CDR2 SYDVKM. V lost 7 bases to trimming and J lost 6 bases, with 12 bases between them. In nucleotides, the CDR3 is TGTGCCAGCACCCTCGGAGGAAATGGCTACACCTTC. It specifies CASTLGGNGYTF.